This T cell receptor beta chain stems from a study of shared clonotypes between healthy human individuals. Study outcomes and limitations: At large depth, rarefaction still showed sorted-subset sequencing to be incomplete.

Using approximately 190 ng DNA, approximately 30,000 T cell genomes, the sorted-subset replicate PCRs were run. Method: immunoSEQ multiplex PCR; TCRdb's copy keeps in-frame clones and lacks some. The data hold millions of clones, with 85% to 95% observed a single time. Notes on this clone: What it binds is not known. The sample carries other DNA sequences with the same CDR3.

CDR1 MNHEY and CDR2 SVGAGI come from the germline V gene. This CDR3 is 14 amino acids long. Trimming cost V 2 bases and J 1 base; bases outside gene matches: 1. The specimen sequenced was naive CD4+ T cells sorted from blood. The subset: CD45RA+ positively selected. This sequence was found in a man between 18 and 29 years old in good health. The V and J genes are TRBV6-5 and TRBJ1-1, with TRBD1 identical over 7 bases. The CDR3 sequence is CASSYRQGNTEAFF. The CDR3 DNA reads TGTGCCAGCAGTTACCGACAGGGGAACACTGAAGCTTTCTTT.